This TCR beta chain was observed in a study of Ad26.COV2.S vaccination and SARS-CoV-2 variants. The CDR3 length is 17 residues. V lost 4 bases and J lost 5; bases outside the gene matches: 15. Germline CDR1 is MDHEN and CDR2 is SYDVKM. This table comes from immunoSEQ multiplex PCR, and its TCRdb copy is limited to in-frame clones, with some not included. The sample holds more than 150,000 clones; roughly nine tenths are singletons and the top ten take 4.5% to 7.5%. Findings and caveats of the study: Using TCR breadth and depth analyses may have led to underestimated total T cell responses. Similar non-spike TCR breadth was observed in recipients of vaccine and of placebo.

As concerns this clone: Its specificity is unknown.

This TCR was recovered from a human donor who had recovered from COVID-19. This material consisted of peripheral blood, taken after recovery from COVID-19. The chain carries TRBV28 and TRBJ1-2; 8 bases are shared with TRBD1. CDR3 protein: CASSSPGTGNEGYGYTF. CDR3 bases: TGTGCCAGCAGTTCCCCTGGGACAGGAAACGAAGGGTATGGCTACACCTTC.